These 8 T cell receptor beta chains originate from one sample sequenced in a study of OX40 agonist ivuxolimab in advanced cancers. Here immunoSEQ multiplex PCR was the method, and the copy in TCRdb shows in-frame clones only, minus some. In the table there are roughly 7,000 clones, about 74% of which are singletons. Sequencing used CD4+ or CD8+ T cells sorted from blood, obtained in a trial of the OX40 agonist ivuxolimab. The source of these receptors is an adult with an advanced solid tumor such as melanoma, head and neck, liver or kidney cancer.

J is TRBJ2-2 and V is TRBV6-5, with D perhaps TRBD1 (6 bases). Per the germline V gene, CDR1 is MNHEY and CDR2 is SVGAGI. The CDR3 loop spans 16 amino acids. Trimming took off 0 bases at V and 1 base at J, with 9 bases between the two ends. In nucleotides, the CDR3 is TGTGCCAGCAGTTACTCCCTGACAGGGAACACCGGGGAGCTGTTTTTT. Translation gives CASSYSLTGNTGELFF.

This clone was detected once. In DNA form, the CDR3 reads TGCGCCAGCAGCGGGGCGAGCACAGGGGGAAACACTGAAGCTTTCTTT. Translating it yields CASSGASTGGNTEAFF. The rearrangement links TRBV5-1 to TRBJ1-1, with TRBD1 matching 8 bases. V trimming: 4 bases; J trimming: 2 bases; junction bases outside the gene matches: 10. The CDR3 is 16 residues long. Germline CDR1 is SGHRS and CDR2 is YFSETQ.

Here the CDR3 DNA reads TGTGCCAGCAGTCGGGACAGGGTTAACATTCAGTACTTC. Its protein is CASSRDRVNIQYF. The chain is built from TRBV6-6 and TRBJ2-4; 9 bases fit TRBD1. Trimming at V came to 5 bases and at J to 7 bases, leaving 3 bases not matched to a gene. CDR3 length: 13 amino acids. Germline-derived CDR1 and CDR2 are MNHNY and SVGAGI (reference sequence).

In DNA form, the CDR3 reads TGCGCAGCCGCCGTCGGGGACGAGCAGTACTTC. This encodes CAAAVGDEQYF. J is TRBJ2-7 and V is TRBV5-1, with D perhaps TRBD2 (5 bases). This CDR3 has 11 amino acids. Germline V gene sequence: CDR1 SGHRS, CDR2 YFSETQ.

This rearrangement joins TRBV6-5 to TRBJ2-7; 7 bases line up with TRBD1. The CDR3 loop spans 15 amino acids. V trimming: 0 bases; J trimming: 3 bases; junction bases outside the gene matches: 5. Germline CDR1 and CDR2: MNHEY and SVGAGI. The DNA for the CDR3 is TGTGCCAGCAGTTACTCACAAGGGGGCAGCTACGAGCAGTACTTC. Translating gives CASSYSQGGSYEQYF.

This clone is large within its sample. This rearrangement joins TRBV10-3 to TRBJ2-3; 8 nucleotides match TRBD2. Trimming cost V 2 bases and J 4 bases; bases outside gene matches: 11. CDR1 is ENHRY and CDR2 is SYGVKD in the germline V gene. The CDR3 covers 17 residues. The CDR3 DNA reads TGTGCCATCAGTGAGACCGTAGGCGGGGGGCCTTCAGATACGCAGTATTTT. Protein product: CAISETVGGGPSDTQYF.

The CDR3 region has the DNA TGTGCCAGCAGCTTATCGTTGACAGGGGCCTACGAGCAGTACTTC. This gives the protein CASSLSLTGAYEQYF. V and J are TRBV7-2 and TRBJ2-7; 8 positions match TRBD1. This CDR3 region has 15 residues. CDR1 and CDR2 (germline): SGHTA, FQGNSA. V lost 2 bases, J lost 2 bases, and 5 bases stayed unmatched. Complete variable domain (other parts from reference TRBV7-2 and TRBJ2-7): GAGVSQSPSNKVTEKGKDVELRCDPISGHTALYWYRQSLGQGLEFLIYFQGNSAPDKSGLPSDRFSAERTGGSVSTLTIQRTQQEDSAVYLCASSLSLTGAYEQYFGPGTRLTVT.

This chain joins TRBV6-6 and TRBJ2-1, with 9 positions matching TRBD1. The trim removed 2 bases at V and 7 bases at J, leaving 6 bases unmatched. CDR3 length equals 15 residues. Germline V gives CDR1 MNHNY, CDR2 SVGAGI (reference sequence). CDR3 loop: CASSYVLQGANEQFF. The CDR3 nucleotides read TGTGCCAGCAGTTACGTTCTACAGGGGGCGAATGAGCAGTTCTTC.